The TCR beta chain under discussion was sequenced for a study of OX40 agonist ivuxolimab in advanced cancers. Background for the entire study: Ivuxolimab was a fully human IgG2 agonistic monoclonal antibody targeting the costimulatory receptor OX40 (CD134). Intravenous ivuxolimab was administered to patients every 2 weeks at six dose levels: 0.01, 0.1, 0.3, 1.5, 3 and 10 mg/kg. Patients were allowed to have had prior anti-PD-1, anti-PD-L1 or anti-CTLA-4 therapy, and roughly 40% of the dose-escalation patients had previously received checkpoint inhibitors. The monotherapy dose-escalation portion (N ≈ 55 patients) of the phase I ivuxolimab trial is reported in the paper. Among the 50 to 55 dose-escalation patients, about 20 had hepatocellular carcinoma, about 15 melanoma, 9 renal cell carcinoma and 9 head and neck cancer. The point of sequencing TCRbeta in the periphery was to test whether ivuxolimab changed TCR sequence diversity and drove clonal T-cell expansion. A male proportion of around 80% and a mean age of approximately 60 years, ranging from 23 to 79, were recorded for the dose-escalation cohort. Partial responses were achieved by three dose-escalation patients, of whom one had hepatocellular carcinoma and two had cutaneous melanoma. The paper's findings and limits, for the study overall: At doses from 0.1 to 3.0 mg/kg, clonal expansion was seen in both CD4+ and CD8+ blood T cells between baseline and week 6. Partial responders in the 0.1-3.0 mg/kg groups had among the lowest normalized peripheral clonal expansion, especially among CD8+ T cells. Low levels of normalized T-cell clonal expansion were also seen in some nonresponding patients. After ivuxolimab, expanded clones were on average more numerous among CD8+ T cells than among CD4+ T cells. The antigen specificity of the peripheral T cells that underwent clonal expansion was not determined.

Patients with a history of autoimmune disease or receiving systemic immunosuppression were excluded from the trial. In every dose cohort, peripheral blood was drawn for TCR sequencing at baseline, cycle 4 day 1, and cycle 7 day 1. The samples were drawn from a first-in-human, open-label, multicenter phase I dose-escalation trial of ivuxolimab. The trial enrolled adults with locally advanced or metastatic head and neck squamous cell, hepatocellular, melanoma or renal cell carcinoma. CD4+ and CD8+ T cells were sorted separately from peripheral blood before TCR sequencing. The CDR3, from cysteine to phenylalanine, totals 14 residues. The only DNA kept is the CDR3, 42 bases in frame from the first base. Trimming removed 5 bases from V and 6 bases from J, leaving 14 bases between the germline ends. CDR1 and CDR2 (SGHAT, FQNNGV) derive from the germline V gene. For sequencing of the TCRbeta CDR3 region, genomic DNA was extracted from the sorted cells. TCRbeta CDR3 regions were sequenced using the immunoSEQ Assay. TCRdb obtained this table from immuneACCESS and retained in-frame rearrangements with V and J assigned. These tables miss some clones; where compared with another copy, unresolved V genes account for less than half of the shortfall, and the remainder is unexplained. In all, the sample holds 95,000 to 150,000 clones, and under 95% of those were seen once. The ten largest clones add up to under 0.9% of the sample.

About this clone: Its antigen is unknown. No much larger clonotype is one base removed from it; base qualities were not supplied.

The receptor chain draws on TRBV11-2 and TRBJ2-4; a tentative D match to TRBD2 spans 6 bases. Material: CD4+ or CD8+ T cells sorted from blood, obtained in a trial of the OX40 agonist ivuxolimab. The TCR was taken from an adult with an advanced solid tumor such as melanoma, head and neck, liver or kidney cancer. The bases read TGTGCCAGCAGCCAGAGAGGCGGGGCAAACATTCAGTACTTC. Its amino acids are CASSQRGGANIQYF.